What follows are 12 T cell receptor beta chains derived from one specimen sequenced in a study of blood T cells in healthy people across ages (dated by TCRdb to the mid-2010s). Libraries came from 5' RACE. The listed sequencing device is Illumina HiSeq 2500. A second PCR of roughly 6 to 12 cycles was run with a J-beta primer mix and a sample-barcoded 5' primer. Starting from the raw public reads, TCRdb applied fastp trimming at Q25, assembled clones with MiXCR and retained in-frame beta chains. Every CDR3 protein is listed once, alongside the most common genes and DNA of its rows. The sample data list roughly 720,000 distinct CDR3 sequences, and roughly 50% of these were observed just once. Approximately 40% of the sample is in the top ten clones. The sequencing sample was made of blood. The receptors originated from a man older than 75 in good health.

The CDR3 nucleotides are TGTGCCAGCAGCCATCGGGGGGGGACCTACGAGCAGTACTTC. It yields the protein CASSHRGGTYEQYF. The V call is TRBV5-6, the J call TRBJ2-7, with TRBD2 matching 8 bases. Germline V lookup: CDR1 SGHDT, CDR2 YYEEEE. The V gene end was trimmed by 4 bases and the J gene end by 2 bases; junction bases not matched to a gene: 5. CDR3 length: 14 amino acids. The full variable domain, rest sourced from reference TRBV5-6 and TRBJ2-7, is DAGVTQSPTHLIKTRGQQVTLRCSPKSGHDTVSWYQQALGQGPQFIFQYYEEEERQRGNFPDRFSGHQFPNYSSELNVNALLLGDSALYLCASSHRGGTYEQYFGPGTRLTVT.

Remarks on this clonotype: A read error may account for a junction end that differs from germline. CDR3 DNA sequence: TGCAGTGTTCAGACCTCAGAGACCCGGTACTTC. Translating it yields CSVQTSETRYF. The gene calls are TRBV20-1 and TRBJ2-5; D gene uncertain. The germline V gene encodes CDR1 DFQATT and CDR2 SNEGSKA (reference sequence). The CDR3 has 11 residues.

In its sample, this clonotype was seen a few times. The CDR3, as DNA: TGTGCCATCGGACAGGGGGACTACGAGCAGTACTTC. This translates into CAIGQGDYEQYF. This sequence joins TRBV10-3 and TRBJ2-7, with 10 bases aligning to TRBD1. Germline V CDR1 and CDR2: ENHRY, SYGVKD. The V segment lost 8 bases and the J segment 3 bases; nucleotides outside the gene matches: 1. This CDR3 has 12 amino acids.

This clonotype was detected a few times. The chain recombines TRBV2 with TRBJ2-7; no clear D. Germline CDR1 reads SNHLY; CDR2 reads FYNNEI. The CDR3 is 13 residues long. V gave up 7 bases and J gave up 2 bases, with 12 bases separating them. DNA of the CDR3: TGTGCCAGCAACGGGTACAGAGCCTACGAGCAGTACTTC. Amino acid sequence: CASNGYRAYEQYF.

The chain recombines TRBV5-1 with TRBJ2-3, with TRBD1 matching over 8 bases. From germline, CDR1 is SGHRS and CDR2 YFSETQ. With V trimmed by 0 bases and J by 3 bases, 3 bases remained unmatched. The CDR3 is made up of 15 amino acids. CDR3: CASSLGGQATDTQYF. CDR3 sequence (DNA): TGCGCCAGCAGCTTGGGGGGACAGGCGACAGATACGCAGTATTTT.

The chain recombines TRBV7-2 with TRBJ2-5, with 7 bases that match TRBD1. TRBJ2-7 matches the DNA end more closely, so the J call is doubtful. CDR1 is SGHTA and CDR2 is FQGNSA in the germline V gene. The CDR3 is 16 residues long. The DNA of the CDR3 is TGTGCCAGCAGCTTAGCGGGGCAGGGGGTCGCTTACGAGCAGTACTTC. The encoded protein is CASSLAGQGVAYEQYF.

The chain joins TRBV5-1 to TRBJ2-7; possibly TRBD2 for D (6 bases). The CDR3 has 15 amino acids. The V end was cut by 4 bases, the J end by 3 bases, with 17 bases between. Looked up from germline, CDR1 is SGHRS and CDR2 is YFSETQ. The CDR3 bases are TGCGCCAGCAGCGCCGGGGGAGTAAGCCTCTACGAGCAGTACTTC. Protein: CASSAGGVSLYEQYF.

This clonotype was counted only a few times. J is TRBJ2-1 and V is TRBV3-1; 7 bases are a match to TRBD1. This CDR3 spans 14 amino acids. V trimming: 0 bases; J trimming: 8 bases; junction bases outside the gene matches: 4. The V gene's germline CDR1 is LGHDT and CDR2 YNNKEL (reference sequence). For the CDR3, the DNA is TGTGCCAGCAGCCAAGAGGCAGGGGGAGATGAGCAGTTCTTC. Translated: CASSQEAGGDEQFF.

This chain links TRBV7-2 with TRBJ2-1; 13 nucleotides align to TRBD2. This CDR3 comprises 15 residues. CDR1 SGHTA and CDR2 FQGNSA come from the germline V gene. Trimming cost V 5 bases and J 8 bases; bases outside gene matches: 6. The CDR3 loop is CASSVPGLAGHEQFF. The CDR3 nucleotides read TGTGCCAGCAGCGTCCCGGGACTAGCGGGACATGAGCAGTTCTTC.

This clonotype was counted a few times. The V gene is TRBV20-1, the J gene TRBJ2-3; TRBD1 might be the D (6 bases). The CDR3 has 11 amino acids. Per the germline V gene, CDR1 is DFQATT and CDR2 is SNEGSKA (reference sequence). V was shortened by 6 bases and J by 4 bases, with 8 bases between the two germline ends. The DNA of the CDR3 is TGCAGTGCAAACAGGGCAGATACGCAGTATTTT. Its protein product is CSANRADTQYF.

The chain carries TRBV20-1 and TRBJ2-1; D is undetermined. The V gene lost 0 bases and the J gene lost 6 bases, with 12 bases spanning the gap. CDR1 and CDR2 from the germline V gene are DFQATT and SNEGSKA (reference sequence). The CDR3 length is 14 residues. The CDR3 is CSARDPRSVNEQFF. The CDR3 nucleotides are TGCAGTGCTAGAGATCCAAGGTCAGTCAATGAGCAGTTCTTC.

In this sample, this clonotype turned up once. The chain employs TRBV12-3 or TRBV12-4 and TRBJ2-7, with a possible D match to TRBD1 (6 bases). CDR3 size: 15 residues. V was cut by 5 bases and J by 3 bases, with 17 bases left in between. CDR3 nucleotide sequence: TGTGCCAGCAGTCGAAGGAGTACAGGGTACTACGAGCAGTACTTC. This sequence encodes CASSRRSTGYYEQYF.